This TCR beta chain was recovered during a study of cytomegalovirus exposure and HLA in healthy donors. V shed 4 bases and J shed 4 bases, with 17 bases lying between them. CDR1 is SGHDT, CDR2 YYEEEE, per germline. The CDR3 spans 15 residues. Using immunoSEQ multiplex PCR, the repertoire was profiled, and TCRdb retains in-frame clones only, with some absent. The table includes tens of thousands of clones, about 91% detected once. Worth noting for this clone: Antigen unknown.

Whole-study findings and limits: Associated with cytomegalovirus, according to the listing, were some 150 TCR beta chains. TCR sequences were mostly rare, though some public TCRs occurred in many donors.

The material sequenced was PBMCs. The J gene is TRBJ1-2, the V gene TRBV5-6; no clear D gene. The receptor was isolated from a woman between 18 and 29 years old in good health and CMV-seronegative. This CDR3 reads CASSLSFSQLYGYTF. As DNA, the CDR3 is TGTGCCAGCAGCCTCTCTTTCTCACAGCTCTATGGCTACACCTTC.